This TCR beta chain derives from a study of blood T cells in healthy people across ages. After removal of 6 bases from V and 9 bases from J, the junction contained 8 bases not matched to a gene. CDR1 and CDR2 (germline): MNHEY, SMNVEV (reference sequence). This CDR3 has 14 amino acids. This clonotype appeared a few times. Together with a sample-barcoded 5' primer, a J-beta primer mix was included in a second PCR lasting about 7 to 12 cycles. TCRdb re-derived calls from the 5' RACE reads in MiXCR, one entry per CDR3 protein. Of around 870,000 distinct CDR3 sequences detected, more than 25% appear once; the ten largest clones hold about 18%.

The TCR was taken from a woman aged 80 or older in good health. Sequencing was carried out using blood. J is TRBJ1-6 and V is TRBV27; 7 bases line up with TRBD1. The CDR3 nucleotides read TGTGCCAGCAGGGGTTGGCAGGGGGTTTCACCCCTCCACTTT. Translation gives CASRGWQGVSPLHF.